This is a list of T cell receptor beta chains from one sample in a study of T cell responses to AZD1222 COVID-19 vaccine. TCRdb's copy holds only in-frame clones and misses some; the assay was immunoSEQ multiplex PCR. This table has about 110,000 clones, around 90% appearing once. The sample in question was peripheral blood, obtained 28 days after the second AZD1222 dose. These receptor sequences come from an adult who received the AZD1222 COVID-19 vaccine. CDR3s include the opening cysteine and the closing phenylalanine or tryptophan. The order of the fields is D gene, V gene, J gene, clone size, CDR3 protein, CDR3 DNA. A D gene is named only where the DNA matches it firmly. Some rows mark clone size as missing; the rest say once, few, many or name a class of expanded clone.

d_gene: TRBD1
v_gene: TRBV28
j_gene: TRBJ1-4
abundance: .
CDR3aa: CASSLDRGFEKLFF
CDR3nt: TGTGCCAGCAGTTTGGACAGGGGCTTTGAAAAACTGTTTTTT

d_gene: .
v_gene: TRBV5-1
j_gene: TRBJ2-7
abundance: .
CDR3aa: CASSVGKLYEQYF
CDR3nt: TGCGCCAGCAGCGTAGGGAAACTTTACGAGCAGTACTTC

d_gene: .
v_gene: TRBV3-1/TRBV3-2
j_gene: TRBJ1-2
abundance: .
CDR3aa: CASSHGTLTGYGYTF
CDR3nt: TGTGCCAGCAGCCACGGGACTCTGACGGGTTATGGCTACACCTTC

d_gene: .
v_gene: TRBV18
j_gene: TRBJ2-6
abundance: .
CDR3aa: CASSPPNGFAGANVLTF
CDR3nt: TGTGCCAGCTCACCACCGAACGGTTTCGCTGGGGCCAACGTCCTGACTTTC

d_gene: .
v_gene: TRBV11-2
j_gene: TRBJ1-1
abundance: .
CDR3aa: CASSLDQYAETFF
CDR3nt: TGTGCCAGCAGCTTAGATCAATACGCCGAGACTTTCTTT

d_gene: TRBD1
v_gene: TRBV5-1
j_gene: TRBJ2-5
abundance: once
CDR3aa: CASSFVGTGALETQYF
CDR3nt: TGCGCCAGCAGCTTCGTTGGGACAGGGGCATTGGAGACCCAGTACTTC

d_gene: TRBD2
v_gene: TRBV19
j_gene: TRBJ2-2
abundance: .
CDR3aa: CASSLRAGGANTGELFF
CDR3nt: TGTGCCAGTAGTTTGAGGGCGGGGGGGGCGAACACCGGGGAGCTGTTTTTT

d_gene: TRBD2
v_gene: TRBV7-6
j_gene: TRBJ2-3
abundance: .
CDR3aa: CASSPRIPGLADEDTQYF
CDR3nt: TGTGCCAGCAGCCCACGCATTCCGGGACTAGCGGACGAGGATACGCAGTATTTT

d_gene: TRBD1
v_gene: TRBV28
j_gene: TRBJ1-6
abundance: .
CDR3aa: CASRRQGGSPLHF
CDR3nt: TGTGCCAGCAGACGACAGGGAGGTTCACCCCTCCACTTT

d_gene: TRBD1
v_gene: TRBV15
j_gene: TRBJ2-7
abundance: .
CDR3aa: CATSSGQGAEEQYF
CDR3nt: TGTGCCACCAGCAGCGGACAGGGGGCCGAAGAGCAGTACTTC

d_gene: TRBD2
v_gene: TRBV2
j_gene: TRBJ2-5
abundance: .
CDR3aa: CASSEGLAGVETQYF
CDR3nt: TGTGCCAGCAGTGAAGGGTTAGCGGGTGTAGAGACCCAGTACTTC

d_gene: .
v_gene: TRBV2
j_gene: TRBJ2-7
abundance: .
CDR3aa: CASSEVNSYEQYF
CDR3nt: TGTGCCAGCAGTGAAGTCAACTCCTACGAGCAGTACTTC

d_gene: .
v_gene: TRBV6-5
j_gene: TRBJ1-5
abundance: .
CDR3aa: CASRSAGNQPQHF
CDR3nt: TGTGCCAGCCGCTCGGCTGGGAATCAGCCCCAGCATTTT

d_gene: TRBD2
v_gene: TRBV3-1/TRBV3-2
j_gene: TRBJ2-7
abundance: .
CDR3aa: CASSPRTSGSAEQYF
CDR3nt: TGTGCCAGCAGCCCTCGGACTAGCGGGTCGGCGGAGCAGTACTTC

d_gene: .
v_gene: TRBV4-1
j_gene: TRBJ1-3
abundance: .
CDR3aa: CASSHPGARSGNTIYF
CDR3nt: TGCGCCAGCAGCCATCCCGGGGCCCGCTCTGGAAACACCATATATTTT

d_gene: TRBD1
v_gene: TRBV5-4
j_gene: TRBJ1-3
abundance: .
CDR3aa: CASSFGTGPGNTIYF
CDR3nt: TGTGCCAGCAGCTTCGGGACAGGGCCTGGAAACACCATATATTTT

d_gene: TRBD1
v_gene: TRBV6-5
j_gene: TRBJ1-4
abundance: .
CDR3aa: CASSQDTGANEKLFF
CDR3nt: TGTGCCAGCAGTCAGGACACAGGGGCTAATGAAAAACTGTTTTTT

d_gene: TRBD1
v_gene: TRBV7-8
j_gene: TRBJ2-2
abundance: .
CDR3aa: CASSSDRATGELFF
CDR3nt: TGTGCCAGCAGCTCGGACAGGGCAACCGGGGAGCTGTTTTTT

d_gene: .
v_gene: TRBV11-2
j_gene: TRBJ2-7
abundance: .
CDR3aa: CASSLGGRERRGLYEQYF
CDR3nt: TGTGCCAGCAGCTTAGGGGGCAGGGAAAGAAGGGGTTTATACGAGCAGTACTTC

d_gene: TRBD1
v_gene: TRBV28
j_gene: TRBJ1-1
abundance: .
CDR3aa: CASSTGQGLLGTEAFF
CDR3nt: TGTGCCAGCAGCACCGGACAGGGCCTCCTGGGCACTGAAGCTTTCTTT

d_gene: .
v_gene: TRBV27
j_gene: TRBJ2-3
abundance: .
CDR3aa: CASSLGVTDTQYF
CDR3nt: TGTGCCAGCAGTTTAGGGGTCACAGATACGCAGTATTTT

d_gene: TRBD1
v_gene: TRBV19
j_gene: TRBJ2-3
abundance: .
CDR3aa: CASSQTGQGGTDTQYF
CDR3nt: TGTGCCAGTAGCCAAACCGGACAGGGAGGCACAGATACGCAGTATTTT

d_gene: .
v_gene: TRBV9
j_gene: TRBJ2-3
abundance: .
CDR3aa: CASSSYPLQGGTDTQYF
CDR3nt: TGTGCCAGCAGCTCCTACCCCTTACAGGGAGGCACAGATACGCAGTATTTT

d_gene: .
v_gene: TRBV5-4
j_gene: TRBJ1-2
abundance: .
CDR3aa: CASSSPDSGLDGYTF
CDR3nt: TGTGCCAGCAGCTCTCCGGACAGCGGTTTGGATGGCTACACCTTC

d_gene: .
v_gene: TRBV12-3/TRBV12-4
j_gene: TRBJ2-7
abundance: .
CDR3aa: CASRRSYEQYF
CDR3nt: TGTGCCAGCAGAAGATCCTACGAGCAGTACTTC

d_gene: .
v_gene: TRBV7-6
j_gene: TRBJ1-2
abundance: once
CDR3aa: CASSLEGSPLTTTF
CDR3nt: TGTGCCAGCAGCCTAGAGGGCAGCCCCCTTACAACTACCTTC

d_gene: TRBD1
v_gene: TRBV4-1
j_gene: TRBJ1-2
abundance: .
CDR3aa: CASSQARGRGTISYGYTF
CDR3nt: TGCGCCAGCAGCCAAGCGAGGGGGCGCGGAACTATTAGCTATGGCTACACCTTC

d_gene: .
v_gene: TRBV27
j_gene: TRBJ2-7
abundance: .
CDR3aa: CASSSTGYHNEQYF
CDR3nt: TGTGCCAGCAGTTCCACAGGATACCACAACGAGCAGTACTTC

d_gene: TRBD1
v_gene: TRBV29-1
j_gene: TRBJ1-2
abundance: .
CDR3aa: CSVAPRQGRYGYTF
CDR3nt: TGCAGCGTTGCCCCCCGACAGGGAAGGTATGGCTACACCTTC

d_gene: .
v_gene: TRBV3-1/TRBV3-2
j_gene: TRBJ1-5
abundance: .
CDR3aa: CASSQAYTRSQHF
CDR3nt: TGTGCCAGCAGCCAAGCTTATACAAGGAGCCAGCATTTT

d_gene: .
v_gene: TRBV2
j_gene: TRBJ2-7
abundance: .
CDR3aa: CASSGEYEQYF
CDR3nt: TGTGCCAGCAGCGGGGAGTACGAGCAGTACTTC

d_gene: TRBD2
v_gene: TRBV28
j_gene: TRBJ2-7
abundance: .
CDR3aa: CASSLHLAGGSGGNFEQYF
CDR3nt: TGTGCCAGCAGTTTACATCTAGCGGGGGGGTCTGGCGGCAATTTCGAGCAGTACTTC

d_gene: .
v_gene: TRBV5-1
j_gene: TRBJ2-1
abundance: .
CDR3aa: CASSLNSGIYNEQFF
CDR3nt: TGCGCCAGCAGCTTGAATAGCGGCATTTACAATGAGCAGTTCTTC

d_gene: TRBD1
v_gene: TRBV25-1
j_gene: TRBJ1-3
abundance: .
CDR3aa: CASSQGQGPGNTIYF
CDR3nt: TGTGCCAGCAGCCAGGGACAGGGCCCCGGAAACACCATATATTTT

d_gene: .
v_gene: TRBV3-1/TRBV3-2
j_gene: TRBJ2-1
abundance: .
CDR3aa: CASSQGNGQQEEQFF
CDR3nt: TGTGCCAGCAGCCAAGGAAATGGGCAGCAGGAAGAGCAGTTCTTC

d_gene: .
v_gene: TRBV6-5
j_gene: TRBJ1-1
abundance: .
CDR3aa: CASRQGWSTEAFF
CDR3nt: TGTGCCAGCAGGCAGGGGTGGTCCACTGAAGCTTTCTTT

d_gene: TRBD2
v_gene: TRBV30
j_gene: TRBJ2-3
abundance: once
CDR3aa: CAWSVHPGLAGVEGYTDTQYF
CDR3nt: TGTGCCTGGAGTGTACACCCCGGACTAGCGGGGGTGGAAGGCTACACAGATACGCAGTATTTT